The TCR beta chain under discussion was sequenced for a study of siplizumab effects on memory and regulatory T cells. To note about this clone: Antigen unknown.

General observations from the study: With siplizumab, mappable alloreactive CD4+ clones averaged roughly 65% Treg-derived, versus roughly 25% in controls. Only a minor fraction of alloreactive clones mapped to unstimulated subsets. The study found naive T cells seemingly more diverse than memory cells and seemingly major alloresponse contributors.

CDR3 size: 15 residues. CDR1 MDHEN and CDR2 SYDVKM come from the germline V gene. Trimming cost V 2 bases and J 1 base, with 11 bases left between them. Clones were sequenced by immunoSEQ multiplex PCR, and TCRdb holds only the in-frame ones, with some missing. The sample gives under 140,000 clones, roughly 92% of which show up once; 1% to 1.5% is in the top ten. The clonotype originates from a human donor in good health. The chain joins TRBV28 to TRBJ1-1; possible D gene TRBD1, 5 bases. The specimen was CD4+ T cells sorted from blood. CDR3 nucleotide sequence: TGTGCCAGCAGTTTAGGGGGACGGGGGAACACTGAAGCTTTCTTT. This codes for CASSLGGRGNTEAFF.